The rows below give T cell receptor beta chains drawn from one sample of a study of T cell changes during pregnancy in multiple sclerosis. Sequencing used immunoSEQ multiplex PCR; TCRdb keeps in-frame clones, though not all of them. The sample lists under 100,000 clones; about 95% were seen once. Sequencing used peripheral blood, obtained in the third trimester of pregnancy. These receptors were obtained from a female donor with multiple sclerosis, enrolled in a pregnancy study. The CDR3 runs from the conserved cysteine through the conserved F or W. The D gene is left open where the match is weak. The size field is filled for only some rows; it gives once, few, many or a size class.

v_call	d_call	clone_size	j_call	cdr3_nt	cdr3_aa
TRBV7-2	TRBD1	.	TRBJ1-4	TGTGCCAGCAGCTTGACACAGGGGGCCAGAGAAAAACTGTTTTTT	CASSLTQGAREKLFF
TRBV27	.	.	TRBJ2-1	TGTGCCAGCAGTTCCATCATAACAGGGCCCCACAATGAGCAGTTCTTC	CASSSIITGPHNEQFF
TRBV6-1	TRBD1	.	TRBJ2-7	TGTGCCAGCAGGCCTACAGGGGGCGGCTCCGAGCAGTACTTC	CASRPTGGGSEQYF
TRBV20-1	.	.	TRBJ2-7	TGCAGTGCTAGTCGGACTTACGAGCAGTACTTC	CSASRTYEQYF
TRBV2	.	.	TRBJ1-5	TGTGCCAGCAGGCGGACAGATAGCAATCAGCCCCAGCATTTT	CASRRTDSNQPQHF
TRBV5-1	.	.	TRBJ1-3	TGCGCCAGCAGCTCGACAGATGGCCGAAACACCATATATTTT	CASSSTDGRNTIYF
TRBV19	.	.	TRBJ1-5	TGTGCCAGTAGTATAGAGGGACTTTTAAGCAATCAGCCCCAGCATTTT	CASSIEGLLSNQPQHF
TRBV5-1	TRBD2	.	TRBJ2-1	TGCGCCAGCAGCCCCCGCGGGACTAGCGGGGGGGCCAGCAATGAGCAGTTCTTC	CASSPRGTSGGASNEQFF
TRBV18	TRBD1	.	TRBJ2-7	TGTGCCAGCTCACCCACGACAGGGGACTACGAGCAGTACTTC	CASSPTTGDYEQYF
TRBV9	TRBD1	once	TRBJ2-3	TGTGCCAGCAGCCCCCGGACAGGGGTAGATACGCAGTATTTT	CASSPRTGVDTQYF
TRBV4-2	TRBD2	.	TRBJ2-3	TGTGCCAGCAGCGATAGCGGGGGGGCCGTGGATACGCAGTATTTT	CASSDSGGAVDTQYF
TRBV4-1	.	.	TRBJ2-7	TGCGCCAGCAGCCAAATTCGGGGCGAGCAGTACTTC	CASSQIRGEQYF
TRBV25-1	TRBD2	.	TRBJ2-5	TGTGCCAGCAGCCCTGTTTGGGCTAGCGGGGAGGCGGAGACCCAGTACTTC	CASSPVWASGEAETQYF
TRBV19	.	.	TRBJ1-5	TGTGCCAGTAGTATAGTTCCGGGCGGGCGTAGCAATCAGCCCCAGCATTTT	CASSIVPGGRSNQPQHF
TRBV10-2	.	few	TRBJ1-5	TGCGCCAGCAGTGATGGGCAGCATAATCAGCCCCAGCATTTT	CASSDGQHNQPQHF
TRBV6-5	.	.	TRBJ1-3	TGTGCCGCAGGCGTCCACTCTGGAAACACCATATATTTT	CAAGVHSGNTIYF
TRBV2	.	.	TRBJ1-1	TGTGCCAGCAGGGGAGATCGGTCGGGCACTGAAGCTTTCTTT	CASRGDRSGTEAFF
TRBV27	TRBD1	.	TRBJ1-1	TGTGCCAGCAGTTTATCCCGGACAGGGAACACTGAAGCTTTCTTT	CASSLSRTGNTEAFF
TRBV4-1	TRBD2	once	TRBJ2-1	TGCGCCAGCAGCCAAGTTACGCTAGCGGACAATGAGCAGTTCTTC	CASSQVTLADNEQFF
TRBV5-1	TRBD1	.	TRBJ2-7	TGCGCCAGCAGAGCGACAGGGAGCTACGAGCAGTACTTC	CASRATGSYEQYF
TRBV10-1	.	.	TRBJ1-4	TGCGCCAGCAGCGCACGGACAAATGAAAAACTGTTTTTT	CASSARTNEKLFF
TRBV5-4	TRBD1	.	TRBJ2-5	TGTGCCAGCAGCTTGGTGTGGGGGGACAGGGGGCGACAAGAGACCCAGTACTTC	CASSLVWGDRGRQETQYF
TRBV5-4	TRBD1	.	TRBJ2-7	TGTGCCAGCAGCCCCGACATTGGACAGGCGCGGGAGCAGTACTTC	CASSPDIGQAREQYF
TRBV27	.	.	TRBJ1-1	TGTGCCAGCAGTTTTGGTCGCGCAGGGAGGATTTTAAGAGGTACTGAAGCTTTCTTT	CASSFGRAGRILRGTEAFF
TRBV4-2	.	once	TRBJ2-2	TGTGCCAGCAGCCTTGAGGCACGGGGGACGAACACCGGGGAGCTGTTTTTT	CASSLEARGTNTGELFF
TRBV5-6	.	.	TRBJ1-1	TGTGCCAGCAGCTTGGCTCGGGGGTTGAGCACTGAAGCTTTCTTT	CASSLARGLSTEAFF
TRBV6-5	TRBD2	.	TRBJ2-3	TGTGCCAGCAGTTACTCGGGACTAGCGGGGTCAGATACGCAGTATTTT	CASSYSGLAGSDTQYF
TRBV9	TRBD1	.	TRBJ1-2	TGTGCCAGCAGCGCCCGACAGGGTCCATCCTATGGCTACACCTTC	CASSARQGPSYGYTF
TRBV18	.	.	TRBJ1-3	TGTGCCAGCGCGGGCGGAACTAGAAACACCATATATTTT	CASAGGTRNTIYF
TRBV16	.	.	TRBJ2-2	TGTGCCAGCAGCCAATTAGTAGAGGGAACCGGGGAGCTGTTTTTT	CASSQLVEGTGELFF
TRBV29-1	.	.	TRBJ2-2	TGCAGCGTTGAAGGGGCCGGCGAAGTAGGGGAGCTGTTTTTT	CSVEGAGEVGELFF